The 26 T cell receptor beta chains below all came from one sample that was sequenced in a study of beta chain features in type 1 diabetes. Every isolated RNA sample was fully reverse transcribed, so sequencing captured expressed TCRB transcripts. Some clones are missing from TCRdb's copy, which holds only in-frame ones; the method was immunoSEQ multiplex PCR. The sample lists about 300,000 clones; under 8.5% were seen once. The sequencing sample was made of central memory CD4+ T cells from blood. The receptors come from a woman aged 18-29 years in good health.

CDR3 nucleotides: TGTGCCAGCAGTGGGGGATTGGATCAGCCCCAGCATTTT. Protein product: CASSGGLDQPQHF. V is TRBV28 and J is TRBJ1-5, with a tentative D call TRBD1 (5 bases). CDR1 is MDHEN and CDR2 is SYDVKM in the germline V gene. V lost 5 bases, J lost 5 bases, and 10 bases lay in between. This CDR3 contains 13 residues.

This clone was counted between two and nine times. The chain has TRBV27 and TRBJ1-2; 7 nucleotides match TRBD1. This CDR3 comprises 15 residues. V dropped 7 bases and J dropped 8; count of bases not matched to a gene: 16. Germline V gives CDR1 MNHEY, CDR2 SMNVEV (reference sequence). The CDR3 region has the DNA TGTGCCAGCAAGGGATCTCGCCGACAGGGTGACGGCTACACCTTC. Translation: CASKGSRRQGDGYTF.

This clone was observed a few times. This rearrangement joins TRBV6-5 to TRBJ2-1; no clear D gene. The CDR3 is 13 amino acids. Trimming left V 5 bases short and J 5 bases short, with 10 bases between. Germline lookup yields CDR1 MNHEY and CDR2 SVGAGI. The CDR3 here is CASSNKGDNEQFF. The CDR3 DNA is TGTGCCAGCAGTAACAAAGGTGACAATGAGCAGTTCTTC.

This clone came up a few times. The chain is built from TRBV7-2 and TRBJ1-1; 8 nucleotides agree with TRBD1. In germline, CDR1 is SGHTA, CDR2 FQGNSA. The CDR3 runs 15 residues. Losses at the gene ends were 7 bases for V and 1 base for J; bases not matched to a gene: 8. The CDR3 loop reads CASTPWTGKNTEAFF. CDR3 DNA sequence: TGTGCCAGCACCCCTTGGACAGGGAAGAACACTGAAGCTTTCTTT.

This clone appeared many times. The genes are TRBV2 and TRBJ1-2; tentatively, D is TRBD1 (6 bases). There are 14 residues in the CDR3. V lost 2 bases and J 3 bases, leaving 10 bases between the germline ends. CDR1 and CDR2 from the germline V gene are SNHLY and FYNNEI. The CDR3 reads CASSEQGRDYGYTF. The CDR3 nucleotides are TGTGCCAGCAGTGAACAGGGGCGCGACTATGGCTACACCTTC.

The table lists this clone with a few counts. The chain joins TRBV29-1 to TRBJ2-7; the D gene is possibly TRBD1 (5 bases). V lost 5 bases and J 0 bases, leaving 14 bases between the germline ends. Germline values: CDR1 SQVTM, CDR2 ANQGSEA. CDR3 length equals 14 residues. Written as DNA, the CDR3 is TGCAGCGTTTCCACAGGCCGCAGCTCCTACGAGCAGTACTTC. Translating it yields CSVSTGRSSYEQYF.

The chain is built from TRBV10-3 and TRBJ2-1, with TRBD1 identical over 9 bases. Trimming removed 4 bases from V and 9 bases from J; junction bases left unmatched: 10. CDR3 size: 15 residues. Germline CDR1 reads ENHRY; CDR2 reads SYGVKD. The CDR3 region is CAISALGQGRGEQFF. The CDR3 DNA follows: TGTGCCATCAGTGCATTGGGACAGGGTAGGGGTGAGCAGTTCTTC.

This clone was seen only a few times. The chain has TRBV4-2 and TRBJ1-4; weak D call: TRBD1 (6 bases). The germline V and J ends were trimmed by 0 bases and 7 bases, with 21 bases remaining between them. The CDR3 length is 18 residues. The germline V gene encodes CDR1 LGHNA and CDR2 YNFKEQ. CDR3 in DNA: TGTGCCAGCAGCCAAGAAGGGGGACTTACCGGGGGCTCTGAAAAACTGTTTTTT. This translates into CASSQEGGLTGGSEKLFF.

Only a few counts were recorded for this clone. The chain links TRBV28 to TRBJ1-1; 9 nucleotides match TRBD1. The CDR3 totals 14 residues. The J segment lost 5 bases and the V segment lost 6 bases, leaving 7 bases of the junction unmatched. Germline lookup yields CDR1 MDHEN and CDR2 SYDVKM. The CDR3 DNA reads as TGTGCCAGCAGCTTACAGGGGGCGCAGACTGAAGCTTTCTTT. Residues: CASSLQGAQTEAFF.

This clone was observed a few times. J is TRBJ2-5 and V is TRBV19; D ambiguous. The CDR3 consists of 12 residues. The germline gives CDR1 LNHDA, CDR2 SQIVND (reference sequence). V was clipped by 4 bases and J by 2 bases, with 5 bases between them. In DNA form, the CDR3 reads TGTGCCAGTAGTACACGTCAAGAGACCCAGTACTTC. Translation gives CASSTRQETQYF.

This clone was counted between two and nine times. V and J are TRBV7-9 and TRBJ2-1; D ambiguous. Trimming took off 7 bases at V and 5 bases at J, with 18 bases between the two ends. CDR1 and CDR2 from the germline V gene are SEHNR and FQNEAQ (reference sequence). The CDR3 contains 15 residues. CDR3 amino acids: CASMLTSDNNNEQFF. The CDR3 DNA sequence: TGTGCCAGCATGTTGACGTCCGACAACAACAATGAGCAGTTCTTC.

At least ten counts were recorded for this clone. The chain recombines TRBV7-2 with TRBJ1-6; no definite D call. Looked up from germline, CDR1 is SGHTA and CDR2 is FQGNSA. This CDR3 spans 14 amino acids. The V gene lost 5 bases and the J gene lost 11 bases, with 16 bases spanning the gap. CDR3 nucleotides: TGTGCCAGCAGCACCGGTTCGGGTGGGCCACCCCTCCACTTT. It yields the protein CASSTGSGGPPLHF.

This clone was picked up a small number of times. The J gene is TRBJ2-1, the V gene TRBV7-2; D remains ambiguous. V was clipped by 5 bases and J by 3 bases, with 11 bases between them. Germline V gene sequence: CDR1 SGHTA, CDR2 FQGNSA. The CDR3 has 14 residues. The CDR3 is CASSRDLIYNEQFF. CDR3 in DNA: TGTGCCAGCAGCAGGGATTTGATCTACAATGAGCAGTTCTTC.

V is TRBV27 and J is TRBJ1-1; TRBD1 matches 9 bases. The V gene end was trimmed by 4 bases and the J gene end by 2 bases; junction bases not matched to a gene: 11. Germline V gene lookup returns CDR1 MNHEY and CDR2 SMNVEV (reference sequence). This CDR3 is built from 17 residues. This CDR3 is CASSSRTGALSNTEAFF. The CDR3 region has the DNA TGTGCCAGCAGTTCCCGGACAGGGGCGTTATCAAACACTGAAGCTTTCTTT.

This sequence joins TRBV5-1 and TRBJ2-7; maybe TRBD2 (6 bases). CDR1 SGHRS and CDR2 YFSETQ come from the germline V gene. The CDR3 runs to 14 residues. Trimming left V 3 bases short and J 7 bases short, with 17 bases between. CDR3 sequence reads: CASSSSPTGREQYF. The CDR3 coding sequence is TGCGCCAGCAGCTCGAGTCCTACTGGGAGGGAGCAGTACTTC. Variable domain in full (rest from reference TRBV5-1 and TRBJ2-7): KAGVTQTPRYLIKTRGQQVTLSCSPISGHRSVSWYQQTPGQGLQFLFEYFSETQRNKGNFPGRFSGRQFSNSRSEMNVSTLELGDSALYLCASSSSPTGREQYFGPGTRLTVT.

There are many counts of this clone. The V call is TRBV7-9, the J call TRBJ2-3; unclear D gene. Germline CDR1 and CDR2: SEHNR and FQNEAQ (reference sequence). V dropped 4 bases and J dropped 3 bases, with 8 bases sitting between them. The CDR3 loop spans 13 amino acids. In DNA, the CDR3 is TGTGCCAGCAGCTCTCTAGGGACAGATACGCAGTATTTT. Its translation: CASSSLGTDTQYF.

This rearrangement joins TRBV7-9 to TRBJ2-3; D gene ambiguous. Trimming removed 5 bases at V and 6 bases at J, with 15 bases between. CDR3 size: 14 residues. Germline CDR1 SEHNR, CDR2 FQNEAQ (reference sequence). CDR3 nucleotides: TGTGCCAGCAGCGTTAGAAAGGCAGTGGATACGCAGTATTTT. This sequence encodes CASSVRKAVDTQYF. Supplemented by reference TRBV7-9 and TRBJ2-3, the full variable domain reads DTGVSQNPRHKITKRGQNVTFRCDPISEHNRLYWYRQTLGQGPEFLTYFQNEAQLEKSRLLSDRFSAERPKGSFSTLEIQRTEQGDSAMYLCASSVRKAVDTQYFGPGTRLTVL.

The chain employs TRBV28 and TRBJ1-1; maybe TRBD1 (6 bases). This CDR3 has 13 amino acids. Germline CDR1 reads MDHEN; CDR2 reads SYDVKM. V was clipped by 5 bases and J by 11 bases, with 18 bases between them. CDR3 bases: TGTGCCAGCAGTCCCCTCAGACAGGTAGCCGCTTTCTTT. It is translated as CASSPLRQVAAFF. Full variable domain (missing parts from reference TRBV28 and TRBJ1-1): DVKVTQSSRYLVKRTGEKVFLECVQDMDHENMFWYRQDPGLGLRLIYFSYDVKMKEKGDIPEGYSVSREKKERFSLILESASTNQTSMYLCASSPLRQVAAFFGQGTRLTVV.

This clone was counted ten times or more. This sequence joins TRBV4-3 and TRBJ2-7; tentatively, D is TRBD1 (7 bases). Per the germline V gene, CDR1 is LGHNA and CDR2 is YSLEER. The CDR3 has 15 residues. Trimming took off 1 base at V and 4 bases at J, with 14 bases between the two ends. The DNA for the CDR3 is TGCGCCAGCAGCCAAGTCTCGACAGGGAGGTACGAGCAGTACTTC. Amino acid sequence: CASSQVSTGRYEQYF.

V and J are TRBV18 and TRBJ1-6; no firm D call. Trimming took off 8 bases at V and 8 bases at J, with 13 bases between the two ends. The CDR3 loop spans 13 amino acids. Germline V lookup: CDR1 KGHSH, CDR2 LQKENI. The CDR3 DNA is TGTGCCAGCGCCCCGGACTTGGATTCACCCCTCCACTTT. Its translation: CASAPDLDSPLHF.

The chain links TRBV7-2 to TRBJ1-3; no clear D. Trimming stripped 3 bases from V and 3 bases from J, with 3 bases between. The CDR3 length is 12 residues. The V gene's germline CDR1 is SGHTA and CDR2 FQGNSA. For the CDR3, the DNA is TGTGCCAGCAGCTTTAGTGGAAACACCATATATTTT. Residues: CASSFSGNTIYF.

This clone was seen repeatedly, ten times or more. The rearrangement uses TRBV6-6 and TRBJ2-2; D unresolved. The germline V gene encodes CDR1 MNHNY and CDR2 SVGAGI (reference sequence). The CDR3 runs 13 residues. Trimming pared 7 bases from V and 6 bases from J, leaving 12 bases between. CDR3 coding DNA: TGTGCCAGCACCCTACTTGCAGCCGGGGAGCTGTTTTTT. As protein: CASTLLAAGELFF.

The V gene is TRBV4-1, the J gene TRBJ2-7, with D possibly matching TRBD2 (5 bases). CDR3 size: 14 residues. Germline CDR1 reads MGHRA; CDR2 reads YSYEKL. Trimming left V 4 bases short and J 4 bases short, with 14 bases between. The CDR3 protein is CASSPSSSPYEQYV. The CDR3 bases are TGCGCCAGCAGCCCATCTAGCAGCCCTTACGAGCAGTACGTC.

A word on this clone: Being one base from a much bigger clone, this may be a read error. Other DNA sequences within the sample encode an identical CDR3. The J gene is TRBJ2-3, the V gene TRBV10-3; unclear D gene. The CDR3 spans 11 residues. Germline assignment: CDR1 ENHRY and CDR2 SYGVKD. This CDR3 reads CAISSLDTQYF. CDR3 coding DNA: TGTGCCATCAGCAGTTTAGATACACAGTATTTT.

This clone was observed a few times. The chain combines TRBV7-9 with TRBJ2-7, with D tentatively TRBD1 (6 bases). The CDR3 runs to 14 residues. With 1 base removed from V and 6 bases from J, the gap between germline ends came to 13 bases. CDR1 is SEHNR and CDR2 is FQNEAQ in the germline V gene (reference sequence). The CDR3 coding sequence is TGTGCCAGCAGCTTAGGGGACACCGACTCCGAGCAGTACGTC. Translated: CASSLGDTDSEQYV.

Here the CDR3 DNA reads TGTGCCTGGAGTGTGTACGACAGTAGCAATCAGCCCCAGCATTTT. Its protein is CAWSVYDSSNQPQHF. The chain uses TRBV30 and TRBJ1-5, with a tentative D call TRBD1 (5 bases). Trimming stripped 0 bases from V and 0 bases from J, with 9 bases between. Germline CDR1 is GTSNPN and CDR2 is SVGIG (reference sequence). This CDR3 has 15 amino acids.